A selection of T cell receptor beta chains follows, all from one sample in a study of cytomegalovirus exposure and HLA in healthy donors. TCRdb's copy holds only in-frame clones and misses some; the assay was immunoSEQ multiplex PCR. Here the sample table reports some 48,000 clones. The sequenced material came from PBMCs. Receptor source: a male donor in good health and CMV-seropositive. Each CDR3 is given with its conserved first and last residue. The D gene is left open where the match is weak.

V	J	D	CDR3	DNA
TRBV11-2	TRBJ2-5	TRBD2	CASSDGRGLAGLGAQYF	TGTGCCAGCAGCGACGGCCGAGGACTAGCGGGTTTAGGAGCCCAGTACTTC
TRBV7-6	TRBJ1-5	-	CASSLVPSDQPQHF	TGTGCCAGCAGCTTAGTACCGAGTGATCAGCCCCAGCATTTT
TRBV18	TRBJ2-7	TRBD2	CASSPLRASGGRPHEQYF	TGTGCCAGCTCACCACTTCGAGCTAGCGGGGGCCGCCCCCACGAGCAGTACTTC
TRBV7-6	TRBJ1-1	-	CASSLAWQGGNTEAFF	TGTGCCAGCAGCTTAGCGTGGCAGGGAGGTAATACTGAAGCTTTCTTT
TRBV5-1	TRBJ2-3	TRBD2	CASSLVPMAGGLTDTQYF	TGCGCCAGCAGCTTGGTCCCCATGGCGGGGGGACTCACAGATACGCAGTATTTT
TRBV27	TRBJ1-1	-	CASSHRDWNTEAFF	TGTGCCAGCAGCCACAGGGATTGGAACACTGAAGCTTTCTTT
TRBV4-3	TRBJ2-5	TRBD2	CASSQPGLAGGGEETQYF	TGCGCCAGCAGCCAGCCGGGACTAGCGGGGGGGGGAGAAGAGACCCAGTACTTC
TRBV29-1	TRBJ1-5	TRBD1	CSVGGTGGNQPQHF	TGCAGCGTTGGGGGGACAGGGGGCAATCAGCCCCAGCATTTT
TRBV30	TRBJ2-7	-	CAWSYGGQNEQYF	TGTGCCTGGAGCTACGGGGGGCAGAACGAGCAGTACTTC
TRBV10-3	TRBJ1-1	-	CAISGAGDMNTEAFF	TGTGCCATCAGTGGGGCAGGGGACATGAACACTGAAGCTTTCTTT
TRBV19	TRBJ2-7	TRBD1	CASSIAPGQGVYEQYF	TGTGCCAGTAGTATAGCCCCGGGACAGGGTGTCTACGAGCAGTACTTC
TRBV5-1	TRBJ2-5	TRBD1	CASSLVGGQGETQYF	TGCGCCAGCAGCTTGGTAGGGGGACAGGGAGAGACCCAGTACTTC
TRBV15	TRBJ2-1	-	CATSGFGGGSYNEQFF	TGTGCCACCAGCGGATTCGGGGGAGGCTCCTACAATGAGCAGTTCTTC
TRBV28	TRBJ1-1	-	CASLDGTYTEAFF	TGTGCCAGCCTTGACGGGACTTACACTGAAGCTTTCTTT
TRBV11-1	TRBJ1-6	-	CASSAGRGANSPLHF	TGTGCCAGCAGCGCAGGGAGGGGGGCCAATTCACCCCTCCACTTT
TRBV4-1	TRBJ2-7	TRBD1	CASSQDRDRSYEQYF	TGCGCCAGCAGCCAAGATCGGGACAGGAGCTACGAGCAGTACTTC
TRBV11-2	TRBJ1-2	TRBD1	CASSPRRGPGGYTF	TGTGCCAGCAGCCCCCGGAGGGGGCCTGGGGGCTACACCTTC
TRBV18	TRBJ2-7	-	CASSPAEQGFYEQYF	TGTGCCAGCTCACCGGCCGAACAGGGTTTCTACGAGCAGTACTTC
TRBV27	TRBJ2-1	-	CASSHSADEQFF	TGTGCCAGCAGTCATTCAGCGGATGAGCAGTTCTTC
TRBV6-5	TRBJ1-3	TRBD1	CASSITGGSGNTIYF	TGTGCCAGCAGCATCACAGGGGGCTCTGGAAACACCATATATTTT
TRBV7-9	TRBJ2-1	TRBD2	CASSPGLAGGIENEQFF	TGTGCCAGCAGCCCGGGACTAGCGGGGGGAATCGAGAATGAGCAGTTCTTC
TRBV5-4	TRBJ2-7	TRBD2	CASSFGTSGSEQYF	TGTGCCAGCAGCTTCGGGACTAGCGGTTCCGAGCAGTACTTC
TRBV9	TRBJ2-2	TRBD2	CASSTGPLRGDRTGELFF	TGTGCCAGCAGCACCGGCCCCCTCCGGGGGGACCGTACCGGGGAGCTGTTTTTT
TRBV5-8	TRBJ1-4	TRBD1	CASSLEQGIREKLFF	TGTGCCAGCAGCTTGGAACAGGGGATTAGGGAAAAACTGTTTTTT
TRBV30	TRBJ2-7	-	CAWSVLAYEQYF	TGTGCCTGGAGTGTACTGGCCTACGAGCAGTACTTC
TRBV28	TRBJ2-7	TRBD2	CASSPRLAGVPYEQYF	TGTGCCAGCAGTCCTCGACTAGCGGGGGTCCCCTACGAGCAGTACTTC
TRBV2	TRBJ1-2	-	CASSDWEYGYTF	TGTGCCAGCAGTGATTGGGAGTATGGCTACACCTTC
TRBV2	TRBJ1-6	TRBD1	CAGSVTGESSPLHF	TGTGCCGGCAGTGTGACAGGGGAGAGTTCACCCCTCCACTTT
TRBV10-3	TRBJ1-1	-	CAIGNPGLGRGGTEAFF	TGTGCCATCGGGAACCCGGGATTGGGCAGGGGTGGAACTGAAGCTTTCTTT
TRBV19	TRBJ1-4	-	CARPYWGATNEKLFF	TGTGCCAGACCTTATTGGGGGGCAACTAATGAAAAACTGTTTTTT
TRBV13	TRBJ1-2	TRBD1	CASSFGQAYGYTF	TGTGCCAGCAGCTTCGGACAGGCGTATGGCTACACCTTC
TRBV7-2	TRBJ2-1	TRBD2	CASSFGGGAWNEQFF	TGTGCCAGCAGCTTTGGCGGGGGGGCTTGGAATGAGCAGTTCTTC
TRBV2	TRBJ2-5	-	CASEQGFETQYF	TGTGCCAGCGAGCAGGGGTTTGAGACCCAGTACTTC
TRBV4-2	TRBJ1-2	-	CASSQDLAGEMGGYTF	TGTGCCAGCAGCCAAGATCTAGCAGGGGAAATGGGGGGCTACACCTTC
TRBV7-6	TRBJ1-1	-	CASSPGTSRAFF	TGTGCCAGCAGCCCAGGGACTTCTAGAGCTTTCTTT
TRBV6-5	TRBJ2-7	TRBD1	CASSYYRGYEQYF	TGTGCCAGCAGTTACTACAGGGGTTACGAGCAGTACTTC
TRBV25-1	TRBJ1-1	-	CASSAFQGNTEAFF	TGTGCCAGCAGTGCCTTCCAGGGGAACACTGAAGCTTTCTTT
TRBV6-6	TRBJ2-7	TRBD2	CASTHGGIYEQYF	TGTGCCAGCACCCACGGGGGGATCTACGAGCAGTACTTC
TRBV7-9	TRBJ2-2	-	CASGEGELFF	TGTGCCAGCGGGGAGGGGGAGCTGTTTTTT
TRBV4-2	TRBJ1-1	-	CASSQSPEANTEAFF	TGTGCCAGCAGCCAATCTCCCGAGGCGAACACTGAAGCTTTCTTT
TRBV4-1	TRBJ1-4	-	CASSRQGGVGGEQNEKLFF	TGCGCCAGCAGCCGCCAAGGAGGGGTTGGGGGGGAGCAGAATGAAAAACTGTTTTTT
TRBV6-5	TRBJ1-4	-	CASSLAPNEKLFF	TGTGCCAGCAGTCTGGCCCCAAATGAAAAACTGTTTTTT
TRBV2	TRBJ2-2	-	CASSEMLAAGELFF	TGTGCCAGCAGTGAAATGCTAGCTGCCGGGGAGCTGTTTTTT
TRBV29-1	TRBJ1-2	TRBD1	CSVGGQGNGYTF	TGCAGCGTTGGAGGACAGGGGAATGGCTACACCTTC
TRBV21-1	TRBJ1-5	-	CASSKGLRGTEKGQPQHF	TGTGCCAGCAGCAAAGGGCTTAGAGGGACAGAAAAAGGTCAGCCCCAGCATTTT
TRBV5-1	TRBJ1-4	TRBD1	CASSLQGRVTNEKLFF	TGCGCCAGCAGCTTACAGGGGCGGGTAACTAATGAAAAACTGTTTTTT
TRBV6-1	TRBJ2-1	-	CASNEFNIF	TGTGCCAGCAATGAATTTAATATCTTC
TRBV5-1	TRBJ2-5	TRBD2	CASSLVAGRETQYF	TGCGCCAGCAGCTTGGTGGCCGGGAGGGAGACCCAGTACTTC
TRBV10-3	TRBJ2-7	TRBD2	CAISEPWGLAGGRAEQYF	TGTGCCATCAGTGAGCCCTGGGGACTAGCGGGGGGCCGGGCCGAGCAGTACTTC
TRBV11-1	TRBJ2-2	TRBD2	CASSLAGEGTGELFF	TGTGCCAGCAGCTTAGCAGGGGAGGGGACCGGGGAGCTGTTTTTT
TRBV13	TRBJ2-3	-	CASSPPSRLDTQYF	TGTGCCAGCAGCCCCCCTTCCAGGCTGGATACGCAGTATTTT
TRBV18	TRBJ1-1	-	CASSPPLWRPKTEAFF	TGTGCCAGCTCACCACCGCTATGGAGACCGAAGACTGAAGCTTTCTTT
TRBV6-5	TRBJ2-5	TRBD2	CASSTTSGEQTQYF	TGTGCCAGCAGTACGACTAGCGGGGAGCAGACCCAGTACTTC
TRBV4-1	TRBJ2-3	TRBD1	CASSQEKGATQYF	TGCGCCAGCAGCCAAGAAAAGGGGGCTACGCAGTATTTT
TRBV6-5	TRBJ2-7	-	CASSQGYHYGQYF	TGTGCCAGCAGTCAGGGATACCACTACGGGCAGTACTTC
TRBV30	TRBJ2-3	-	CAWSAGGTDTQYF	TGTGCCTGGAGCGCAGGGGGCACAGATACGCAGTATTTT
TRBV30	TRBJ2-1	-	CAWSLDRTTGSYNEQFF	TGTGCCTGGAGTCTAGATAGGACAACCGGCTCCTACAATGAGCAGTTCTTC
TRBV28	TRBJ1-5	TRBD1	CASTEAGTAYQPQHF	TGTGCCAGCACCGAAGCCGGGACAGCTTATCAGCCCCAGCATTTT
TRBV4-3	TRBJ2-6	-	CASSQLGEGSGANVLTF	TGCGCCAGCAGCCAATTGGGCGAGGGTTCTGGGGCCAACGTCCTGACTTTC